This paragraph covers one T cell receptor beta chain sequence. The data stem from a study of OX40 agonist ivuxolimab in advanced cancers. The germline CDR1 and CDR2 sequences are SGDLS and YYNGEE. Trimming cost V 0 bases and J 4 bases, with 11 bases left between them. The CDR3 sequence is 15 residues long. Sequencing used immunoSEQ multiplex PCR; TCRdb keeps in-frame clones, though not all of them. This sample has tens of thousands of clones, with more than 80% found just once. This TCR was sampled from an adult with an advanced solid tumor such as melanoma, head and neck, liver or kidney cancer. The input for sequencing was CD4+ or CD8+ T cells sorted from blood, taken in a trial of the OX40 agonist ivuxolimab. The chain combines TRBV9 with TRBJ1-5; no definite D call. The DNA for the CDR3 is TGTGCCAGCAGCGTAGGGTTCAGACAAAATCAGCCCCAGCATTTT. It codes for CASSVGFRQNQPQHF.